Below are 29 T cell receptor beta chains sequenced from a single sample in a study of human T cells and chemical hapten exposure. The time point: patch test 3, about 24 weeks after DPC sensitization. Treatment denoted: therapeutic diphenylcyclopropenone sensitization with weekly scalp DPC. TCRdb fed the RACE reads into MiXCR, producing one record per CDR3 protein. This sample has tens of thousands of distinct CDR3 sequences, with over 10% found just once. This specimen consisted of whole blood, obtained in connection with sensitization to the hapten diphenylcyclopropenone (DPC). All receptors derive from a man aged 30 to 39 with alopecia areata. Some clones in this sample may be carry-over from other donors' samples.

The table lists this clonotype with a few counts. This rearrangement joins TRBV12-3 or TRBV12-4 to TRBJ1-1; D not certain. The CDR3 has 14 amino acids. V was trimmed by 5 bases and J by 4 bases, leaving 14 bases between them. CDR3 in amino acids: CASSPDGRITEAFF. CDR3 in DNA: TGTGCCAGCAGTCCGGACGGACGGATCACTGAAGCTTTCTTT.

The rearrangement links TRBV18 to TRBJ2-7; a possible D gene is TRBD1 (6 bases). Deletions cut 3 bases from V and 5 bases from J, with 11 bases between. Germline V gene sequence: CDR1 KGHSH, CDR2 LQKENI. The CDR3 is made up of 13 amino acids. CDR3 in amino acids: CASSPQGYDEQYF. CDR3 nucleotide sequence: TGTGCCAGCTCACCGCAGGGGTACGACGAGCAGTACTTC.

The CDR3 loop is CASSYSGDLTEAFF. CDR3 nucleotides: TGTGCCAGCAGTTACTCAGGTGACTTGACTGAAGCTTTCTTT. J is TRBJ1-1 and V is TRBV6-6; D gene uncertain. Germline V gene data show CDR1 as MNHNY and CDR2 as SVGAGI (reference sequence). The CDR3 spans 14 residues. Trimming pared 0 bases from V and 5 bases from J, leaving 10 bases between.

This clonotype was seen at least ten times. The CDR3 bases are TGTGCCAGCAGCATACTTCGAGGGGGCTGGAGGGACATTCAGTACTTC. It codes for CASSILRGGWRDIQYF. The rearrangement joins TRBV9 to TRBJ2-4, with D perhaps TRBD1 (7 bases). The length of the CDR3 is 16 residues. The V and J ends lost 4 bases and 8 bases respectively, with 22 bases between them. CDR1 and CDR2 (germline): SGDLS, YYNGEE.

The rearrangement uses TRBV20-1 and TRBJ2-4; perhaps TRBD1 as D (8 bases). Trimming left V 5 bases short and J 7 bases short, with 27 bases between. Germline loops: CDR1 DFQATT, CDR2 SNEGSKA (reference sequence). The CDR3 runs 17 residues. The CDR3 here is CSADGRGTGAQGNIQYF. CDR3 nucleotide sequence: TGCAGTGCTGATGGGCGGGGGACAGGCGCCCAGGGTAACATTCAGTACTTC.

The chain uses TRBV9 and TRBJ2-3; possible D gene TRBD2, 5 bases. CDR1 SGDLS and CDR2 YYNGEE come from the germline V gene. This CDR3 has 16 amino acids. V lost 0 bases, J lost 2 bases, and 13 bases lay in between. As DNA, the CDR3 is TGTGCCAGCAGCGTAGAACTTGAGGGCCTCACAGATACGCAGTATTTT. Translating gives CASSVELEGLTDTQYF.

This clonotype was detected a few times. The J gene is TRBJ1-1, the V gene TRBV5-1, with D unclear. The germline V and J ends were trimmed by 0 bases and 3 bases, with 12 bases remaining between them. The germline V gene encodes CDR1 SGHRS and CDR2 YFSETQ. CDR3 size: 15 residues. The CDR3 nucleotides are TGCGCCAGCAGCTTGGCCGCGGGGTTGGACACTGAAGCTTTCTTT. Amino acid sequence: CASSLAAGLDTEAFF.

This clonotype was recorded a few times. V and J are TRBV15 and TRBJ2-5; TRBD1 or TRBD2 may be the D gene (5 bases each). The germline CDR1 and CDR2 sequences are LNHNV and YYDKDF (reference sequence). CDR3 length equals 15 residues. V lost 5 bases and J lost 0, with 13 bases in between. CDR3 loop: CATSVRGPYQETQYF. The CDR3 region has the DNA TGTGCCACCAGCGTCCGGGGCCCATACCAAGAGACCCAGTACTTC.

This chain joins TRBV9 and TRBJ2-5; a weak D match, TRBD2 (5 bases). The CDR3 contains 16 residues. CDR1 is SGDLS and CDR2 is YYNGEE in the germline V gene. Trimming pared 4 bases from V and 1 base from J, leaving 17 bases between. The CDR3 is CASSPWEPNRQETQYF. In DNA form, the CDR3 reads TGTGCCAGCAGCCCCTGGGAGCCGAACCGCCAAGAGACCCAGTACTTC.

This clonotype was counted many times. This CDR3 is CASSLQGQGANVLTF. DNA of the CDR3: TGTGCCAGCAGTTTGCAGGGGCAGGGGGCCAACGTCCTGACTTTC. This chain joins TRBV27 and TRBJ2-6, with a weak D call TRBD1 (6 bases). Trimming left V 3 bases short and J 4 bases short, with 10 bases between. Germline V gene data show CDR1 as MNHEY and CDR2 as SMNVEV (reference sequence). The CDR3 spans 15 residues.

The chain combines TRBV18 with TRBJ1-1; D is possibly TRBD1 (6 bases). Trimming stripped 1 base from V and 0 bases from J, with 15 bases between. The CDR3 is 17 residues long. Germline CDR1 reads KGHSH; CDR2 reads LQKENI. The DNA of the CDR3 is TGTGCCAGCTCACCACGTTCAGGGGCCCCATTGAACACTGAAGCTTTCTTT. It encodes CASSPRSGAPLNTEAFF.

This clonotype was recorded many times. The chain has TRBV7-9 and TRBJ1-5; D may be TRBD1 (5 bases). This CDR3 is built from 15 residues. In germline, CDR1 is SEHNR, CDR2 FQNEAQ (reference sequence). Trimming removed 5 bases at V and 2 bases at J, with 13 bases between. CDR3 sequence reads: CASSPQQAGNQPQHF. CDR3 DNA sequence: TGTGCCAGCAGCCCCCAACAGGCGGGCAATCAGCCCCAGCATTTT.

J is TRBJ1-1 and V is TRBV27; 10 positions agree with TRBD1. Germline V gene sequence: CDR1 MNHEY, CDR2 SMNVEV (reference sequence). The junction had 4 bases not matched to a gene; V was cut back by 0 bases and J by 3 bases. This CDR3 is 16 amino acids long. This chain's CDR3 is CASSLSAGTGDTEAFF. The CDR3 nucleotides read TGTGCCAGCAGTTTATCGGCCGGGACAGGGGACACTGAAGCTTTCTTT.

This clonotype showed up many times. This CDR3 reads CASSSILVLPGTGELFF. CDR3 nucleotides: TGTGCCAGCAGTTCGATTCTAGTTCTTCCGGGGACCGGGGAGCTGTTTTTT. This chain uses TRBV12-3 or TRBV12-4 with TRBJ2-2; TRBD2 is a possible D gene (5 bases). The CDR3 length is 17 residues. With 4 bases removed from V and 5 bases from J, the gap between germline ends came to 20 bases.

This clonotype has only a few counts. The CDR3 coding sequence is TGTGCCAGCAGTTTTAATCCCGGGGCGCGGGGCAATCAGCCCCAGCATTTT. Its protein is CASSFNPGARGNQPQHF. This sequence joins TRBV12-3 or TRBV12-4 and TRBJ1-5, with D maybe TRBD1 (5 bases). The CDR3 is 17 amino acids. V lost 3 bases to trimming and J lost 2 bases, with 17 bases between them.

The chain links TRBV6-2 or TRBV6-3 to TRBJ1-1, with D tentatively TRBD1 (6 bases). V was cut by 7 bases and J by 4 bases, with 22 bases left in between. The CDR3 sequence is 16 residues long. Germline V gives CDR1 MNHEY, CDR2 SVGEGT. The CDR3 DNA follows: TGTGCCAGCACCTCACCCCGGGCCAAGGGGGGCACTGAAGCTTTCTTT. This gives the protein CASTSPRAKGGTEAFF.

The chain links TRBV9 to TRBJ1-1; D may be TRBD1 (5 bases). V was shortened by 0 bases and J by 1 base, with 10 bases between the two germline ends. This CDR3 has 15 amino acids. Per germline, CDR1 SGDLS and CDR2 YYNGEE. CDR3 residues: CASSVGGHWNTEAFF. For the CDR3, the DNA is TGTGCCAGCAGCGTAGGAGGACACTGGAACACTGAAGCTTTCTTT.

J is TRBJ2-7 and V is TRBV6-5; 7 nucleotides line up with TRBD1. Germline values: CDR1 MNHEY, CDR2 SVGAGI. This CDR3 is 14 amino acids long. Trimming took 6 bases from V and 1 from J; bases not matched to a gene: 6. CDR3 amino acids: CASRPTGRSYEQYF. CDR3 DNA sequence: TGTGCCAGCAGGCCGACAGGGAGATCCTACGAGCAGTACTTC.

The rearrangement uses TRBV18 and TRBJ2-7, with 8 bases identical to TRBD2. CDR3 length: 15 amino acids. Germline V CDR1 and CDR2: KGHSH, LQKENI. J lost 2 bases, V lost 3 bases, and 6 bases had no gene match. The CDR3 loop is CASSPRGGATYEQYF. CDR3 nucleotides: TGTGCCAGCTCACCTCGGGGGGGTGCTACCTACGAGCAGTACTTC. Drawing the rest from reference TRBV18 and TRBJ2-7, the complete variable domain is NAGVMQNPRHLVRRRGQEARLRCSPMKGHSHVYWYRQLPEEGLKFMVYLQKENIIDESGMPKERFSAEFPKEGPSILRIQQVVRGDSAAYFCASSPRGGATYEQYFGPGTRLTVT.

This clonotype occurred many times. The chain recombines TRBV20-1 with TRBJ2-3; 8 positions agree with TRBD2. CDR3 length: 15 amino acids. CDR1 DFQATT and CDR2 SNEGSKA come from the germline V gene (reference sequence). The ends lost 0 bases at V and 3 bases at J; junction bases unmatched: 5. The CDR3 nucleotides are TGCAGTGCTAGAGATTGGCCTAGCGGGACAGATACGCAGTATTTT. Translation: CSARDWPSGTDTQYF.

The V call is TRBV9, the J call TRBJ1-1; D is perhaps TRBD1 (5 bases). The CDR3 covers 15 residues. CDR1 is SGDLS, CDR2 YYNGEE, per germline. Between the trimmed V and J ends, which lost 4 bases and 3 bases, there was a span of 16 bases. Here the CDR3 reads CASSRGRGDYTEAFF. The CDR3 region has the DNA TGTGCCAGCAGCCGTGGTAGGGGAGATTACACTGAAGCTTTCTTT. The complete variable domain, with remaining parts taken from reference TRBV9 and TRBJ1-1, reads DSGVTQTPKHLITATGQRVTLRCSPRSGDLSVYWYQQSLDQGLQFLIQYYNGEERAKGNILERFSAQQFPDLHSELNLSSLELGDSALYFCASSRGRGDYTEAFFGQGTRLTVV.

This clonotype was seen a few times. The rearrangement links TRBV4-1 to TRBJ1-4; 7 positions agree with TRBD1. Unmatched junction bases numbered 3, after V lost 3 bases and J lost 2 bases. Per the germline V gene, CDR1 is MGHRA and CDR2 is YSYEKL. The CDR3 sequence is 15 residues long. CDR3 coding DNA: TGCGCCAGCAGCCATCCGGGACAGACTAATGAAAAACTGTTTTTT. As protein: CASSHPGQTNEKLFF.

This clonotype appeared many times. This CDR3 is CASSQDDGTIYNEQFF. CDR3 sequence (DNA): TGCGCCAGCAGCCAAGATGACGGGACCATCTACAATGAGCAGTTCTTC. The chain joins TRBV4-1 to TRBJ2-1; D tentatively fits TRBD1 or TRBD2 (5 bases each). The CDR3 consists of 16 residues. Germline V gene data show CDR1 as MGHRA and CDR2 as YSYEKL. V was pared by 0 bases and J by 3 bases, with 12 bases between.

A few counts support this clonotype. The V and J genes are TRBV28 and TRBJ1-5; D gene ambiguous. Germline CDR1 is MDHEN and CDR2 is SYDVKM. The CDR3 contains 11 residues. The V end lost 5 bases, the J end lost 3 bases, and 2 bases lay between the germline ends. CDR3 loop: CASSVNQPQHF. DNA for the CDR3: TGTGCCAGCAGTGTCAATCAGCCCCAGCATTTT.

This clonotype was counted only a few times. The CDR3 DNA reads as TGTGCCAGCAGCTCCTACAGAGCCTCTAACTATGGCTACACCTTC. Translated: CASSSYRASNYGYTF. V is TRBV5-8 and J is TRBJ1-2; D uncertain. CDR1 is SGHTS, CDR2 YDEGEE, per germline. Trimming cost V 3 bases and J 0 bases, with 12 bases left between them. The CDR3 is 15 amino acids.

CDR3 sequence: CASSSRGSRTEKLFF. CDR3 DNA sequence: TGTGCCAGCAGCAGCCGGGGGTCTAGAACGGAAAAACTGTTTTTT. V and J are TRBV3-1 and TRBJ1-4, with D possibly being TRBD1 (5 bases). CDR1 is LGHDT, CDR2 YNNKEL, per germline (reference sequence). V was clipped by 5 bases and J by 8 bases, with 18 bases between them. This CDR3 spans 15 amino acids.

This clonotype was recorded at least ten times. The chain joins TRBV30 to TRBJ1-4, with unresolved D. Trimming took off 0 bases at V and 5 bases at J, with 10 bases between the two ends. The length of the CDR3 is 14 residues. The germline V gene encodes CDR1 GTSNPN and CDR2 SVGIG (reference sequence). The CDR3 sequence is CAWSVQGSNEKLFF. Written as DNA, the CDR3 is TGTGCCTGGAGTGTACAAGGGTCCAATGAAAAACTGTTTTTT.

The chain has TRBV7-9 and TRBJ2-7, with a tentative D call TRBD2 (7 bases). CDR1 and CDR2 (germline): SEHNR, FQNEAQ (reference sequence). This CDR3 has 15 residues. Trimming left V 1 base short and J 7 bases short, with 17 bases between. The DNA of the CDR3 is TGTGCCAGCAGCTTAGGTACAGGGACTACGGGGGAGCAGTACTTC. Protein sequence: CASSLGTGTTGEQYF.

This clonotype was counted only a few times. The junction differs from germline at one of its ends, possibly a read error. The CDR3 DNA reads TGTGCCAGCAGTTACCCGGACAGGGTGTCCTTC. Translation gives CASSYPDRVSF. V gene TRBV6-2 or TRBV6-3 combines with J gene TRBJ1-2, with 8 bases aligning to TRBD1. The CDR3 length is 11 residues. From germline, CDR1 is MNHEY and CDR2 SVGEGT.